These 2 T cell receptor beta chains were all obtained from the same sample, sequenced in a study of shared clonotypes between healthy human individuals. Naive-designated CD8 cells lacked CD45RO, were positively enriched for CCR7, and omitted terminally differentiated effector memory CD45RA+ cells. Measured with immunoSEQ multiplex PCR; TCRdb has only the in-frame clones, and not every one. The sample lists approximately 2,200,000 clones, about 92% occurring once. Specimen: naive CD8+ T cells from PBMCs. The receptors were gathered from a man in his late teens or twenties in good health. Some clones in this sample may be carry-over from other donors' samples.

The chain links TRBV19 to TRBJ2-4, with 7 bases lining up with TRBD2. In germline, CDR1 is LNHDA, CDR2 SQIVND (reference sequence). The CDR3 spans 14 residues. Losses at the gene ends were 4 bases for V and 4 bases for J; bases not matched to a gene: 4. CDR3 in amino acids: CASSREGAKNIQYF. Written as DNA, the CDR3 is TGTGCCAGTAGTAGGGAGGGTGCAAAAAACATTCAGTACTTC.

The V call is TRBV2, the J call TRBJ2-1; 11 nucleotides agree with TRBD1. The CDR3 loop spans 13 amino acids. The junction had 4 bases not matched to a gene; V was cut back by 7 bases and J by 8 bases. Germline CDR1 is SNHLY and CDR2 is FYNNEI. CDR3 in DNA: TGTGCCAGCACTGGACAGGGGGCAGATGAGCAGTTCTTC. It codes for CASTGQGADEQFF.